This T cell receptor (beta chain) was identified in a study of blood T cell repertoires in COVID-19 (dated by TCRdb to 2019 to 2021). Study-level background: The collaborator samples originated in the United States, Italy and Spain and spanned the acute and convalescent phases of COVID-19. The prospective study material was composed of cDNA or gDNA derived from T cells, B-cell-depleted T cells, or PBMCs. A freely available public database, intended as a resource for researchers studying the immune response to SARS-CoV-2, is where the repertoires were released. The samples were drawn from the first 160 participants of the ongoing ImmuneRACE study and from 1,254 subjects provided by 6 global collaborators. Nearly every sample came with metadata listing a de-identified subject ID, COVID-19 status, age in years and sex. Where HLA class I and class II types were available, the types were taken from metadata supplied by the sample provider, not from assay-based typing. The dataset comprised deeply sampled blood TCRbeta repertoires from subjects exposed to, actively infected with, or recovered from COVID-19.

A second Seattle source provided samples from volunteer blood donors who had recovered from COVID-19. The collaborating institutions used their own protocols to collect whole blood in K2EDTA tubes. For TCRbeta analysis, collaborator samples were shipped as frozen whole blood, as isolated PBMCs, or as DNA extracted from either sample type. A word on this clone: It lacks a known antigen. There are no base qualities to consult, and no much larger clone falls within one base.

TCRbeta CDR3 regions were amplified from genomic DNA by means of the immunoSEQ Assay, a bias-controlled multiplex PCR. Per the source publication's procedure: The number of nucleated cells in each sample was estimated by amplification of reference gene primers within the assay. Sequence reads were collapsed and filtered to measure the absolute abundance of every unique TCRbeta CDR3 rearrangement. For each sample, productive Simpson clonality was calculated as the square root of Simpson's diversity index across productive rearrangements. Drawn from immuneACCESS, this table holds only the in-frame rearrangements with V and J called that TCRdb kept. Clones are partly lost; checked studies trace under half to an unresolved V gene and leave the rest unexplained. V and J calls and clone size come straight from that table; D and trimming were deduced from the DNA. In all, the sample holds fewer than 350,000 clones, and around 87% of those were seen once. The top ten clonotypes cover about 7.8% of the sample.

Results and caveats for the whole study, not just this receptor: The amount of clinical and demographic metadata varied by source and participant and was provided uncurated.

Inclusive of the bounding cysteine and phenylalanine, the CDR3 is 15 residues long. The only DNA kept is the CDR3, 45 bases in frame from the first base. V drops 2 bases and J drops 3 bases, leaving 12 bases in between. In the germline V gene, CDR1 corresponds to MNHEY and CDR2 to SVGAGI. This receptor chain uses TRBV6-5 and TRBJ2-3; the D region possibly corresponds to TRBD2 (6 bases align). The receptor was isolated from a woman between 50 and 59 years old who had recovered from COVID-19. The sequenced sample consisted of peripheral blood. The CDR3 sequence is CASSYLGGRTDTQYF. The DNA sequence reads TGTGCCAGCAGTTACCTGGGGGGAAGGACAGATACGCAGTATTTT.